The rows below give T cell receptor beta chains drawn from one sample of a study of identical twins. MiXCR was run by TCRdb on the 5' RACE reads, yielding one entry per CDR3 protein. The top ten clones hold less than 45% of a sample with about 190,000 distinct CDR3 sequences, 15% to 20% of them seen once. These data also formed part of another study, on T cells expressing NK-cell markers.

Sequenced: CD8+ T cells sorted from blood. The receptors were sampled from a woman between 18 and 29 years old in good health. Both conserved end residues are part of each CDR3. The order of the fields is CDR3 protein, CDR3 DNA, clone size, J gene, V gene, D gene. D genes are given only for firm matches. Not all rows give a size; the values are once, few, many and, for expanded clones, a class.

cdr3_aa: CASSSIGTGLNEQFF; cdr3_nt: TGTGCCAGCAGCTCTATCGGGACTGGTTTGAATGAGCAGTTCTTC; clone_size: -; j_call: TRBJ2-1; v_call: TRBV7-9; d_call: -
cdr3_aa: CASSNARGGAGLFYNEQFF; cdr3_nt: TGTGCCAGCAGCAACGCCCGAGGAGGGGCGGGGCTATTCTACAATGAGCAGTTCTTC; clone_size: few; j_call: TRBJ2-1; v_call: TRBV11-2; d_call: -
cdr3_aa: CASSQDLSGAYNEQFF; cdr3_nt: TGCGCCAGCAGCCAAGATCTGAGCGGGGCCTACAATGAGCAGTTCTTC; clone_size: few; j_call: TRBJ2-1; v_call: TRBV4-3; d_call: TRBD2
cdr3_aa: CASSSGTTDLNTEAFF; cdr3_nt: TGTGCCAGCAGCTCCGGGACAACCGACCTGAACACTGAAGCTTTCTTT; clone_size: many; j_call: TRBJ1-1; v_call: TRBV3-1; d_call: -
cdr3_aa: CASSDPDRPGGAFF; cdr3_nt: TGTGCCAGCAGCGATCCGGACAGGCCAGGAGGAGCTTTCTTT; clone_size: -; j_call: TRBJ1-1; v_call: TRBV7-9; d_call: TRBD1
cdr3_aa: CSAIDMDPLDFGGGYTF; cdr3_nt: TGCAGTGCTATTGATATGGACCCGCTAGATTTTGGTGGTGGCTACACCTTC; clone_size: -; j_call: TRBJ1-2; v_call: TRBV20-1; d_call: -
cdr3_aa: CASSGTGISYEQYF; cdr3_nt: TGTGCCAGCAGCGGGACAGGGATCTCCTACGAGCAGTACTTC; clone_size: few; j_call: TRBJ2-7; v_call: TRBV6-1; d_call: TRBD1
cdr3_aa: CASRAVLAGVREQFF; cdr3_nt: TGCGCCAGCAGGGCTGTCCTAGCGGGAGTTCGTGAGCAGTTCTTC; clone_size: -; j_call: TRBJ2-1; v_call: TRBV5-1; d_call: TRBD2
cdr3_aa: CASSKTMTSAKTQYF; cdr3_nt: TGTGCCAGCAGCAAAACGATGACTAGCGCGAAGACCCAGTACTTC; clone_size: many; j_call: TRBJ2-5; v_call: TRBV12-3/TRBV12-4; d_call: TRBD2
cdr3_aa: CASSFSGAWGYTF; cdr3_nt: TGTGCCAGCAGTTTTTCAGGGGCATGGGGCTACACCTTC; clone_size: few; j_call: TRBJ1-2; v_call: TRBV11-2; d_call: -
cdr3_aa: CASSPEGAGIWSTEAFF; cdr3_nt: TGTGCCAGCAGTCCAGAGGGTGCAGGGATCTGGAGCACTGAAGCTTTCTTT; clone_size: -; j_call: TRBJ1-1; v_call: TRBV12-3/TRBV12-4; d_call: -
cdr3_aa: CASSYNSGGDNEQFF; cdr3_nt: TGTGCCAGCAGTTACAATAGCGGGGGAGATAATGAGCAGTTCTTC; clone_size: few; j_call: TRBJ2-1; v_call: TRBV6-5; d_call: TRBD2
cdr3_aa: CASSFGGPNNEQFF; cdr3_nt: TGTGCCAGCAGCTTCGGGGGTCCCAACAATGAGCAGTTCTTC; clone_size: -; j_call: TRBJ2-1; v_call: TRBV7-2; d_call: -
cdr3_aa: CASSPPTGPNYGYTF; cdr3_nt: TGTGCCAGCAGCCCCCCTACAGGACCTAACTATGGCTACACCTTC; clone_size: -; j_call: TRBJ1-2; v_call: TRBV9; d_call: -
cdr3_aa: CASSFGTSLREQYF; cdr3_nt: TGTGCCAGCAGCTTTGGGACTAGCCTCCGCGAGCAGTACTTC; clone_size: -; j_call: TRBJ2-7; v_call: TRBV7-2; d_call: TRBD2
cdr3_aa: CASSDCTDTQYF; cdr3_nt: TGTGCCAGCAGCGACTGTACAGATACGCAGTATTTT; clone_size: once; j_call: TRBJ2-3; v_call: TRBV11-2; d_call: -
cdr3_aa: CASSLGTGEGEKLFF; cdr3_nt: TGTGCCAGCAGTTTGGGAACAGGGGAAGGGGAAAAACTGTTTTTT; clone_size: few; j_call: TRBJ1-4; v_call: TRBV27; d_call: TRBD1
cdr3_aa: CASTLKGLAGVNEQFF; cdr3_nt: TGTGCCAGCACCCTCAAGGGGCTAGCGGGAGTCAATGAGCAGTTCTTC; clone_size: -; j_call: TRBJ2-1; v_call: TRBV7-2; d_call: TRBD2
cdr3_aa: CASSPRAGQGKTGELFF; cdr3_nt: TGTGCCAGCAGCCCCCGGGCGGGACAGGGCAAGACCGGGGAGCTGTTTTTT; clone_size: few; j_call: TRBJ2-2; v_call: TRBV3-1; d_call: TRBD1
cdr3_aa: CSVEDLEQQETQYF; cdr3_nt: TGCAGCGTTGAAGATCTGGAACAGCAAGAGACCCAGTACTTC; clone_size: few; j_call: TRBJ2-5; v_call: TRBV29-1; d_call: -
cdr3_aa: CASSLSSGLNEQFF; cdr3_nt: TGTGCCAGCAGCTTAAGTTCCGGCCTCAATGAGCAGTTCTTC; clone_size: -; j_call: TRBJ2-1; v_call: TRBV11-2; d_call: -
cdr3_aa: CASSLWTGREQYF; cdr3_nt: TGTGCCAGCAGTCTATGGACAGGGCGCGAGCAGTACTTC; clone_size: few; j_call: TRBJ2-7; v_call: TRBV27; d_call: TRBD1
cdr3_aa: CASSPTRGRKPQHF; cdr3_nt: TGTGCCAGCAGCCCCACTCGAGGCAGGAAGCCCCAGCATTTT; clone_size: -; j_call: TRBJ1-5; v_call: TRBV3-1; d_call: -
cdr3_aa: CASRGRGWGETQYF; cdr3_nt: TGTGCCAGCAGGGGCAGGGGCTGGGGAGAGACCCAGTACTTC; clone_size: few; j_call: TRBJ2-5; v_call: TRBV14; d_call: -
cdr3_aa: CASSHDWTSNEQFF; cdr3_nt: TGCGCCAGCAGCCATGACTGGACTAGCAATGAGCAGTTCTTC; clone_size: -; j_call: TRBJ2-1; v_call: TRBV4-1; d_call: TRBD2
cdr3_aa: CASSFRDTQYF; cdr3_nt: TGTGCCAGCAGCTTCAGGGATACGCAGTATTTT; clone_size: few; j_call: TRBJ2-3; v_call: TRBV5-5; d_call: -
cdr3_aa: CASNNQGAAGELFF; cdr3_nt: TGTGCCAGCAACAATCAGGGGGCGGCCGGGGAGCTGTTTTTT; clone_size: few; j_call: TRBJ2-2; v_call: TRBV12-3/TRBV12-4; d_call: TRBD1
cdr3_aa: CASSEGLAGNEQFF; cdr3_nt: TGTGCCAGCAGCGAGGGACTAGCGGGCAATGAGCAGTTCTTC; clone_size: few; j_call: TRBJ2-1; v_call: TRBV3-1; d_call: TRBD2
cdr3_aa: CASSLERSGNTIYF; cdr3_nt: TGTGCCAGCAGCTTAGAACGCAGCGGAAACACCATATATTTT; clone_size: -; j_call: TRBJ1-3; v_call: TRBV7-6; d_call: -
cdr3_aa: CASSLKRPEWDTQYF; cdr3_nt: TGTGCCAGCAGCCTAAAGCGACCGGAGTGGGATACGCAGTATTTT; clone_size: -; j_call: TRBJ2-3; v_call: TRBV14; d_call: -
cdr3_aa: CASRAGLGGYNEQFF; cdr3_nt: TGTGCCAGCAGGGCAGGACTAGGGGGTTACAATGAGCAGTTCTTC; clone_size: -; j_call: TRBJ2-1; v_call: TRBV7-9; d_call: -
cdr3_aa: CASSLRTARNTEAFF; cdr3_nt: TGTGCCAGCAGTTTAAGGACGGCCAGGAACACTGAAGCTTTCTTT; clone_size: few; j_call: TRBJ1-1; v_call: TRBV12-3/TRBV12-4; d_call: -
cdr3_aa: CASSLGDRGGTEAFF; cdr3_nt: TGTGCCAGCAGCTTAGGGGACAGGGGGGGCACTGAAGCTTTCTTT; clone_size: -; j_call: TRBJ1-1; v_call: TRBV7-3; d_call: TRBD1
cdr3_aa: CSAMVRTRAYNEQFF; cdr3_nt: TGCAGTGCTATGGTTCGGACTAGGGCTTACAATGAGCAGTTCTTC; clone_size: -; j_call: TRBJ2-1; v_call: TRBV20-1; d_call: TRBD2
cdr3_aa: CASSLMSGGTQHF; cdr3_nt: TGTGCCAGCAGCTTAATGTCGGGCGGGACCCAGCATTTT; clone_size: few; j_call: TRBJ1-5; v_call: TRBV7-3; d_call: -
cdr3_aa: CASSLFAARGYTF; cdr3_nt: TGTGCCAGCAGCTTATTTGCAGCTCGTGGCTACACCTTC; clone_size: -; j_call: TRBJ1-2; v_call: TRBV7-2; d_call: -
cdr3_aa: CSVSGQAEQFF; cdr3_nt: TGCAGCGTTTCAGGACAGGCGGAGCAGTTCTTC; clone_size: many; j_call: TRBJ2-1; v_call: TRBV29-1; d_call: TRBD1
cdr3_aa: CASSDRGGSYSYNEQFF; cdr3_nt: TGTGCCAGCAGCGACCGGGGGGGGTCCTACTCCTACAATGAGCAGTTCTTC; clone_size: -; j_call: TRBJ2-1; v_call: TRBV14; d_call: TRBD2
cdr3_aa: CASSDGGYSNQPQHF; cdr3_nt: TGTGCCAGCAGTGATGGAGGTTATAGCAATCAGCCCCAGCATTTT; clone_size: few; j_call: TRBJ1-5; v_call: TRBV2; d_call: -
cdr3_aa: CASSAAGRTDTQYF; cdr3_nt: TGTGCCAGCAGCGCGGCGGGGCGCACAGATACGCAGTATTTT; clone_size: -; j_call: TRBJ2-3; v_call: TRBV9; d_call: -
cdr3_aa: CASSQEASWRTEAFF; cdr3_nt: TGTGCCAGCAGCCAAGAGGCCTCGTGGAGGACTGAAGCTTTCTTT; clone_size: -; j_call: TRBJ1-1; v_call: TRBV14; d_call: -
cdr3_aa: CASSLSDRRSYEQYF; cdr3_nt: TGTGCCAGCAGCCTCTCGGACAGGAGAAGCTACGAGCAGTACTTC; clone_size: few; j_call: TRBJ2-7; v_call: TRBV11-2; d_call: TRBD1
cdr3_aa: CASGLAQEPQHF; cdr3_nt: TGTGCTAGTGGTTTGGCCCAGGAGCCCCAGCATTTT; clone_size: few; j_call: TRBJ1-5; v_call: TRBV12-5; d_call: -
cdr3_aa: CSAQEISGANVLTF; cdr3_nt: TGCAGCGCTCAGGAGATCTCTGGGGCCAACGTCCTGACTTTC; clone_size: few; j_call: TRBJ2-6; v_call: TRBV29-1; d_call: -
cdr3_aa: CSVVSTEAFF; cdr3_nt: TGCAGCGTTGTGAGCACTGAAGCTTTCTTT; clone_size: -; j_call: TRBJ1-1; v_call: TRBV29-1; d_call: -
cdr3_aa: CASSHGQGAYEQYF; cdr3_nt: TGCGCCAGCAGCCATGGACAGGGGGCCTACGAGCAGTACTTC; clone_size: few; j_call: TRBJ2-7; v_call: TRBV5-1; d_call: TRBD1
cdr3_aa: CASSPHWYNEQFF; cdr3_nt: TGTGCCAGCAGCCCTCACTGGTACAATGAGCAGTTCTTC; clone_size: -; j_call: TRBJ2-1; v_call: TRBV9; d_call: -
cdr3_aa: CASSSSGLEQYF; cdr3_nt: TGTGCCAGCAGCTCCTCTGGACTGGAGCAGTACTTC; clone_size: -; j_call: TRBJ2-7; v_call: TRBV5-6; d_call: -
cdr3_aa: CASSFGEAGIYNEQFF; cdr3_nt: TGCGCCAGCAGCTTCGGAGAAGCGGGTATTTACAATGAGCAGTTCTTC; clone_size: few; j_call: TRBJ2-1; v_call: TRBV5-1; d_call: -
cdr3_aa: CASRGSGSPLHF; cdr3_nt: TGTGCCAGCAGGGGGTCGGGGTCACCCCTCCACTTT; clone_size: -; j_call: TRBJ1-6; v_call: TRBV5-6; d_call: -
cdr3_aa: CSVEAGDTEAFF; cdr3_nt: TGCAGCGTTGAAGCGGGGGACACTGAAGCTTTCTTT; clone_size: -; j_call: TRBJ1-1; v_call: TRBV29-1; d_call: -
cdr3_aa: CASSQDQGNTEAFF; cdr3_nt: TGCGCCAGCAGCCAAGATCAGGGTAACACTGAAGCTTTCTTT; clone_size: many; j_call: TRBJ1-1; v_call: TRBV4-3; d_call: -
cdr3_aa: CASSFQEKLFF; cdr3_nt: TGTGCCAGCAGTTTTCAAGAAAAACTGTTTTTT; clone_size: -; j_call: TRBJ1-4; v_call: TRBV12-3/TRBV12-4; d_call: -
cdr3_aa: CASLYGGELFF; cdr3_nt: TGTGCCAGCCTATATGGCGGGGAGCTGTTTTTT; clone_size: few; j_call: TRBJ2-2; v_call: TRBV6-2/TRBV6-3; d_call: -